This T cell receptor (beta chain) originates from a study of OX40 agonist ivuxolimab in advanced cancers. Looking at the study overall: Ivuxolimab is a fully human IgG2 antibody that activates OX40 (CD134). Allowance was made for prior anti-PD-1, anti-PD-L1 or anti-CTLA-4 therapy, and about 40% had some. The diagnoses of dose-escalation patients were hepatocellular carcinoma, melanoma, renal cell or head and neck cancer. Intravenous ivuxolimab was administered to patients every 2 weeks at 0.01 to 10 mg/kg.

This CDR3 region has 14 residues. V was clipped by 11 bases and J by 4 bases; unmatched bases: 10. CDR1 SNHLY and CDR2 FYNNEI come from the germline V gene. TCRdb's copy holds only in-frame clones and misses some; the assay was immunoSEQ multiplex PCR. This sample has some 63,000 clones, with approximately 90% found just once. This clone was found once. The V and J genes are TRBV2 and TRBJ2-1; 8 bases line up with TRBD2. The sequence was collected from an adult with an advanced solid tumor such as melanoma, head and neck, liver or kidney cancer. Sequenced here: CD4+ or CD8+ T cells sorted from blood, sampled in a trial of the OX40 agonist ivuxolimab. The CDR3 protein is CAGTTEREYNEQFF. CDR3 nucleotides: TGTGCCGGAACGACCGAGCGGGAGTACAATGAGCAGTTCTTC.